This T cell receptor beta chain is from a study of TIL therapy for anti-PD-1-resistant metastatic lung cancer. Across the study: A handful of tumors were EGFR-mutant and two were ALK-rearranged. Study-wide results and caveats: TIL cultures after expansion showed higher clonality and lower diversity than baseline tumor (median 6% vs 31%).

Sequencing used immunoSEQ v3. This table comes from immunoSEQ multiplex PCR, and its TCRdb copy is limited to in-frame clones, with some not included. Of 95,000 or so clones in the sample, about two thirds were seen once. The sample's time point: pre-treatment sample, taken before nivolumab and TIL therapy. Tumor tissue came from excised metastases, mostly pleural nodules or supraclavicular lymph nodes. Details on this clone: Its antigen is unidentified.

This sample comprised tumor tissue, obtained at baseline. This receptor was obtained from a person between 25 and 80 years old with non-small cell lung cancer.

CDR3 amino acids: CASDRTNNEQFF. The DNA of the CDR3 is TGTGCCAGCGACCGGACCAACAATGAGCAGTTCTTC. The chain uses TRBV7-9 and TRBJ2-1; D not resolved. Germline V lookup: CDR1 SEHNR, CDR2 FQNEAQ (reference sequence). The germline V and J ends were trimmed by 8 bases and 5 bases, with 10 bases remaining between them. The CDR3 length is 12 residues.